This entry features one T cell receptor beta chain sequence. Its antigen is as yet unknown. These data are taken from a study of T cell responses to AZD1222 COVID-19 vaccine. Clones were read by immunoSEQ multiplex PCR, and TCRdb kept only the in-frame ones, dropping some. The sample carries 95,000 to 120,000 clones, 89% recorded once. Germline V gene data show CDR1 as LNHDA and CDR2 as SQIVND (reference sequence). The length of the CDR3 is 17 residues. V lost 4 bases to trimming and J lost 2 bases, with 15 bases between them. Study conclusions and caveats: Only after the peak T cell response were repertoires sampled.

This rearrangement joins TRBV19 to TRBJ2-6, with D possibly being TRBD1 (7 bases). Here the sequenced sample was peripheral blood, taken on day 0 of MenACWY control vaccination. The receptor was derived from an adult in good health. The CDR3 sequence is CASSRGLQGAGANVLTF. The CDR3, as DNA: TGTGCCAGTAGTAGGGGACTTCAGGGGGCTGGGGCCAACGTCCTGACTTTC.